This TCR beta chain was identified in a study of monozygotic twins with inflammatory bowel disease. CDR1 and CDR2 from the germline V gene are SGHDN and FVKESK. This CDR3 has 13 residues. TCRdb re-called the 5' RACE reads and shows each CDR3 protein once, DNA omitted. Its table lists some 440,000 distinct CDR3 sequences. The sample was blood. This receptor was taken from a human donor with ulcerative colitis or Crohn's disease, or a healthy co-twin of an affected twin (not recorded which). This chain uses TRBV14 with TRBJ1-2. The CDR3 is CASSQAVHSGYTF. The full variable domain, completed using reference TRBV14 and TRBJ1-2, is EAGVTQFPSHSVIEKGQTVTLRCDPISGHDNLYWYRRVMGKEIKFLLHFVKESKQDESGMPNNRFLAERTGGTYSTLKVQPAELEDSGVYFCASSQAVHSGYTFGSGTRLTVV.